The sequence of this T cell receptor beta chain was determined in a study of shared clonotypes between healthy human individuals. Assay: immunoSEQ multiplex PCR; the TCRdb copy retains only in-frame clones and omits some. Of around 2.1 million clones detected, about 93% appear once; the ten largest clones hold more than 1.5%. Terminally differentiated effector memory CD45RA+ cells were excluded from the naive CD8 cells, which were CD45RO-negative and positively selected for CCR7. Sequencing used naive CD8+ T cells from PBMCs. The receptor was derived from a man aged 18 to 30 in good health. Some clones in this sample may be carry-over from other donors' samples.

As DNA, the CDR3 is TGTGCCACCAGCGCAGTACAGGGGGCCCATGAAAAACTGTTTTTT. Translating gives CATSAVQGAHEKLFF. This rearrangement joins TRBV15 to TRBJ1-4; TRBD1 matches at 9 bases. The trim removed 5 bases at V and 6 bases at J, leaving 7 bases unmatched. The CDR3 is made up of 15 amino acids. Germline V gene sequence: CDR1 LNHNV, CDR2 YYDKDF (reference sequence).